This T cell receptor beta chain was identified in a study of CD8+CD57+ T cells in acquired aplastic anemia. Study summary: CD4+ and CD8+ cells, once sorted, gave DNA averaging roughly 3 ug. General observations from the study: Patients and controls had CD8+ Simpson's diversity values that were not significantly distinct. Researchers report that around 31 CD8+ CDR3 sequences appeared in both patients and controls.

On this clonotype itself: Its antigen is as yet unknown.

Profiles of TCR beta VDJ and CDR3 were generated from a genomic DNA template. TCRdb redid the calling of the reads with MiXCR, one entry per CDR3 protein. The sample has about 270,000 distinct CDR3 sequences, around 60% seen once. Trimming removed 6 bases at V and 2 bases at J, with 16 bases between. The germline V gene has CDR1 MNHEY and CDR2 SVGAGI. The CDR3 consists of 15 residues. V and J are TRBV6-5 and TRBJ1-1; no firm D call. The sequenced material came from sorted CD4+, CD8+, or CD8+CD57+ T cells (not recorded which) from PBMCs. This clonotype was obtained from a human donor with severe aplastic anemia or a healthy control (not recorded which). In DNA form, the CDR3 reads TGTGCCAGCAGACCCAACCGGGCCGAAAACACTGAAGCTTTCTTT. Translated: CASRPNRAENTEAFF.